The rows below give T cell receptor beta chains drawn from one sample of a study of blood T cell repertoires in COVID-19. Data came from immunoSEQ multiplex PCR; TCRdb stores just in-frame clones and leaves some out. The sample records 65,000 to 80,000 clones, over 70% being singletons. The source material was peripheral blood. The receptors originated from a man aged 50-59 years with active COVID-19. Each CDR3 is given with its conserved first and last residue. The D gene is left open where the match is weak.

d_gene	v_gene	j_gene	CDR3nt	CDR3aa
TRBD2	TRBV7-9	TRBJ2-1	TGTGCCAGCCTCGGGACACGCGGGACTAGCGGGAGGGCCTATGAGCAGTTCTTC	CASLGTRGTSGRAYEQFF
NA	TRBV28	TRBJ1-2	TGTGCCATTGGGGCGGGGGCGTCGTATGGCTACACCTTC	CAIGAGASYGYTF
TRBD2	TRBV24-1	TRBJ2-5	TGTGCCACCAGTGATTTTGCTAGCGGGGCACAAGAGACCCAGTACTTC	CATSDFASGAQETQYF
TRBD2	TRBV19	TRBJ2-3	TGTGCCAGTACTCCAGCGGGGGGGACGGGCGATACGCAGTATTTT	CASTPAGGTGDTQYF
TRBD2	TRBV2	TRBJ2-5	TGTGCCAGCAGGCGACTAGCGGGACAAGAGACCCAGTACTTC	CASRRLAGQETQYF
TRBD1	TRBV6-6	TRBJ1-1	TGTGCCAGCAGTCTGCCTTACAGGGGTATTATGAACACTGAAGCTTTCTTT	CASSLPYRGIMNTEAFF
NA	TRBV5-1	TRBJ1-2	TGCGCCAGCAGCGCAAGTGGGACTACTGGCTACACCTTC	CASSASGTTGYTF
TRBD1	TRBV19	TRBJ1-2	TGTGCCAGTAGTACACCCCCGGGACAGGGGGCTTTGGGCTACACCTTC	CASSTPPGQGALGYTF
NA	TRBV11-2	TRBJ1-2	TGTGCCAGCAGCTTATCACAGTCCTATGGCTACACCTTC	CASSLSQSYGYTF
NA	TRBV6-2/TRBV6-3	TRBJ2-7	TGTGCCAGCAGTAAAACCGGGACTCGCTACGAGCAGTACTTC	CASSKTGTRYEQYF